This T cell receptor (beta chain) was observed in a study of T cell responses to AZD1222 COVID-19 vaccine. Assay used: immunoSEQ multiplex PCR; TCRdb lists only in-frame clones, some missing. This table has 95,000 or so clones, 85% to 90% appearing once. This CDR3 is 14 amino acids long. Germline CDR1 and CDR2: SGDLS and YYNGEE. With 3 bases clipped from V and 3 bases from J, the junction kept 4 bases outside the gene matches. The sequencing here drew on peripheral blood, taken on day 0 of AZD1222 vaccination. The chain is built from TRBV9 and TRBJ1-1; 8 bases map to TRBD1. The TCR originated in an adult in good health. In DNA form, the CDR3 reads TGTGCCAGCAGCGCCGGACAGGGAGACACTGAAGCTTTCTTT. Its protein product is CASSAGQGDTEAFF.